This T cell receptor (beta chain) was obtained from a study of T cell responses to AZD1222 COVID-19 vaccine (dated by TCRdb to the early 2020s). For context, the study as a whole: A total of about 230 trial participants underwent TCR sequencing, of whom some 210 received two doses of AZD1222 and about 25 received two doses of the MenACWY control vaccine. Enrollment into the trials was organized by age into subgroups of 18-55, 56-69 and 70-plus years, and those subgroups contained roughly 150, 30 and 60 TCR-sequenced participants, respectively. What the authors observed across the whole study: The 56-69-year group was small, and its depth increase did not reach significance, likely because of low power. Nearly half of unique spike-specific TCRs reportedly recognized epitopes outside regions mutated in the B.1.351 and B.1.1.7 variants. Only six AZD1222 recipients were SARS-CoV-2 seropositive at baseline, limiting conclusions about previously exposed vaccinees. Most participants were white British and females outnumbered males, and the authors suggested that clonal diversity may have been underestimated. Vaccine-associated CD4 TCRs spanned the whole spike protein, with dominant responses in regions 160-218 and 743-854. Spike-specific TCR breadth and depth rose significantly after two AZD1222 doses compared with day 0 and with MenACWY recipients. No day 14 peak-response samples were available, so repertoires were characterized only after the peak T cell response.

Turning to this clone: The antigen it recognizes is unknown. Base qualities are missing; no much larger clone stands one base away.

The CDR3 regions of human TCRbeta chains were subjected to immunosequencing. Processing in the source paper ran as follows. TCRs in the repertoires were matched against a reference library of SARS-CoV-2-specific TCRs that had been generated with the MIRA antigen-specificity platform. Breadth was defined as the fraction of unique TCRs that were SARS-CoV-2-associated. Depth was defined as the fraction of total T cells that were SARS-CoV-2-associated. Using the MIRA data, each spike-specific TCR was mapped to the spike region that the TCR reacts to and placed in a CD4 or CD8 class. Log10-transformed breadth and depth values were compared by one-way ANOVA with Sidak's multiple comparisons tests. Sourced from immuneACCESS, this table was stored by TCRdb with only in-frame sequences that have V and J called. A share of the clones is absent; for the studies checked, an unresolved V gene accounts for under half, and the remainder has no known explanation. For V, J and clone size, that table is used; D and trimming come from the DNA. The sample records 70,000 to 95,000 clones, 80% to 90% of which are singletons. The top ten hold about 2.5% of the sample.

The germline V gene (reference sequence) provides CDR1 MNHEY and CDR2 SMNVEV. The CDR3 goes from the cysteine to the phenylalanine over 14 residues. Left in the record is the CDR3 DNA by itself, 42 bases read in frame from the first base. Trimming takes 5 bases from V and 1 base from J, and the germline ends sit 10 bases apart. The time point label of this sample denotes: about 28 days (+/-7) after the second vaccine dose. AZD1222 recipients with second doses at about 4 weeks or about 12 weeks were pooled, because spike-specific TCR depth and breadth did not differ between schedules. Vaccinee samples were obtained from the UK trials COV001 and COV002, which included a single-blind randomized controlled phase 2/3 trial of AZD1222 (ChAdOx1 nCoV-19) in healthy adults. For TCRbeta chain sequencing, PBMC samples were collected from trial participants at day 0 and at day 28 after the second dose.

The material was peripheral blood, obtained 28 days after the second AZD1222 dose. The clonotype was recovered from an adult who received the AZD1222 COVID-19 vaccine. The rearranged chain carries TRBV27 and TRBJ2-3; the D gene is possibly TRBD1 or TRBD2, each agreeing over 5 bases. Read as DNA, the sequence is TGTGCCAGCAGTCCGGGACGCCGCACAGATACGCAGTATTTT. The encoded protein is CASSPGRRTDTQYF.